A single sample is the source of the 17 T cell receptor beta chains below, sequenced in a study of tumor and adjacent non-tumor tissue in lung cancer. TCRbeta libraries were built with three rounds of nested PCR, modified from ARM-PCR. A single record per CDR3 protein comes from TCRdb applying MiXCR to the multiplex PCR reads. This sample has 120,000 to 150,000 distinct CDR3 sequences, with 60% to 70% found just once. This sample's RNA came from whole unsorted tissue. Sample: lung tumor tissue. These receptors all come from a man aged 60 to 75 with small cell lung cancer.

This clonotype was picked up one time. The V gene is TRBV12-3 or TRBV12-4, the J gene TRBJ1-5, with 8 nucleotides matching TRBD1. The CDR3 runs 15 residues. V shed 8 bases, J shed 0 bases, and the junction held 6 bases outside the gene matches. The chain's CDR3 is CASGPGQGSNQPQHF. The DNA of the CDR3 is TGTGCCAGCGGCCCTGGACAGGGTAGCAATCAGCCCCAGCATTTT.

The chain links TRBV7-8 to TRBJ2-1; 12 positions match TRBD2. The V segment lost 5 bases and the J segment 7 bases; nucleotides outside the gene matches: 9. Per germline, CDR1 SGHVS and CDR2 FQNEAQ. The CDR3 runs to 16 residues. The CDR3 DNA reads TGTGCCAGCAGCCCACCGACTAGCGGGAGCGGAAATGAGCAGTTCTTC. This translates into CASSPPTSGSGNEQFF. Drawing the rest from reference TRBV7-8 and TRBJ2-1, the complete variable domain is GAGVSQSPRYKVAKRGQDVALRCDPISGHVSLFWYQQALGQGPEFLTYFQNEAQLDKSGLPSDRFFAERPEGSVSTLKIQRTQQEDSAVYLCASSPPTSGSGNEQFFGPGTRLTVL.

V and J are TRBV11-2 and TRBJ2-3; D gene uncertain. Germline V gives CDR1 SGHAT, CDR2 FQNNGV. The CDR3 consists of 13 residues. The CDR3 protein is CVSTSYITDTQYF. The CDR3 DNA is TGTGTCAGTACGTCGTACATTACAGATACGCAGTATTTT.

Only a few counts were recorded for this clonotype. The CDR3 nucleotides are TGTGCCAGCAGTCTAGCGGGGGGGGGCACAGATACGCAGTATTTT. Protein product: CASSLAGGGTDTQYF. The gene calls are TRBV28 and TRBJ2-3, with 12 nucleotides matching TRBD2. The germline V gene encodes CDR1 MDHEN and CDR2 SYDVKM. Trimming at V came to 5 bases and at J to 1 base, leaving 1 base not matched to a gene. The CDR3 covers 15 residues.

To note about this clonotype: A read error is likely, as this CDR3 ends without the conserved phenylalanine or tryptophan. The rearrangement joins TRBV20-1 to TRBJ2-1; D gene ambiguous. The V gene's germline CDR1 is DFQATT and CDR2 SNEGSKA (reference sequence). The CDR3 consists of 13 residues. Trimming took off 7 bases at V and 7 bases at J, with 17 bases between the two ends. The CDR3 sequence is CSGVRGAQNEQFS. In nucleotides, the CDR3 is TGCAGTGGAGTACGAGGCGCGCAAAATGAGCAGTTCTCC.

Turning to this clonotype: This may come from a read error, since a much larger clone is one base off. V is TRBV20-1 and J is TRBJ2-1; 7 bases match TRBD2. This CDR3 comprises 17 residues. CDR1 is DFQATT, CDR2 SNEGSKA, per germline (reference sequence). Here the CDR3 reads CSARDLGGSSSYIEQFF. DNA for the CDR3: TGCAGTGCTAGAGATCTGGGCGGGAGTTCGTCCTACATTGAGCAGTTCTTC.

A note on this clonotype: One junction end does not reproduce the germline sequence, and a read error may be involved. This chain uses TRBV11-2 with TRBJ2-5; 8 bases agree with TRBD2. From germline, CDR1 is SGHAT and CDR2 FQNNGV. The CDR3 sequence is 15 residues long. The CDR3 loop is CASRGLGGGVESHYF. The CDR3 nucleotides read TGTGCCAGCAGGGGACTAGGGGGAGGCGTGGAGTCCCATTACTTC.

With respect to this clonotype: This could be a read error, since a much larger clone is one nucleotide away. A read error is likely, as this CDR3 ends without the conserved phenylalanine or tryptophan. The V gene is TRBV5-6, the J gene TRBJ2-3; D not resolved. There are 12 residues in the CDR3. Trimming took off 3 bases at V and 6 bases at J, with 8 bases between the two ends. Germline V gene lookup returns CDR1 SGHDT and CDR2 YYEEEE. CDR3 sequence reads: CASSYRADTQYL. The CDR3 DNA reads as TGTGCCAGCAGCTATCGCGCCGATACGCAGTATTTG.

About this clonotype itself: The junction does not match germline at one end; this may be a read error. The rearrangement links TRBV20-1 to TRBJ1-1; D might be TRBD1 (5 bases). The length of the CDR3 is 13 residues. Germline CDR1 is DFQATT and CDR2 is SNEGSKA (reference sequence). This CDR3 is CSVRRGPNTEAFF. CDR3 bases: TGCAGTGTTAGAAGGGGACCGAATACTGAAGCTTTCTTT.

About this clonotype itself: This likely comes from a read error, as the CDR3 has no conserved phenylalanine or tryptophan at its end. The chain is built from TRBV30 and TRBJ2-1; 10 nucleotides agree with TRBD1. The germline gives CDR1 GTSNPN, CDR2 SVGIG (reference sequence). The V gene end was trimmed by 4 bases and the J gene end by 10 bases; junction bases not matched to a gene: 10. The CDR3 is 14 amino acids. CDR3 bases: TGTGCCTGGAAGCCGGGACAGGGGAATTGGGAGCAGTTCTTA. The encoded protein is CAWKPGQGNWEQFL.

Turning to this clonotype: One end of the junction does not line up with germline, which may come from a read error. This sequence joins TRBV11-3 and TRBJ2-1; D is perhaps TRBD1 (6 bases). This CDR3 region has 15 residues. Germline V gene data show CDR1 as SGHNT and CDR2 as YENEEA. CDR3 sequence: CASSLVAGAYSEQFF. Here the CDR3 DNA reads TGTGCGAGCAGCTTAGTGGCAGGGGCCTACAGTGAGCAGTTCTTC.

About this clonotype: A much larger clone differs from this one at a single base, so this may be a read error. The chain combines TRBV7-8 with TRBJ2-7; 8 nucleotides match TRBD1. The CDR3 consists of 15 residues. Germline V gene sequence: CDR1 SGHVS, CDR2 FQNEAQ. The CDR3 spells CVSSLADRASYEQYF. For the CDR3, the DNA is TGTGTCAGCAGCTTAGCGGACAGGGCGTCCTACGAGCAGTACTTC.

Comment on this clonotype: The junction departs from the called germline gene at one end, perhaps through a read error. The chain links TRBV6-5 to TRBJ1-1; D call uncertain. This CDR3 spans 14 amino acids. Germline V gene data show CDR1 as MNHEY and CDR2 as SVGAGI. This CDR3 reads CTSSRATLNTEAFF. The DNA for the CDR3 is TGTACCAGCAGCCGGGCGACACTGAACACTGAAGCTTTCTTT.

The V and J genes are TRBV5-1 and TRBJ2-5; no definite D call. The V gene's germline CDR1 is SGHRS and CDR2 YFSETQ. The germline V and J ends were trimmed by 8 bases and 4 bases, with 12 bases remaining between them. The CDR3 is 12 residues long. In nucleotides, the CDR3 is TGCGCCAGTAGCCCGCACGGAGAGACCCAGTACTTC. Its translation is CASSPHGETQYF. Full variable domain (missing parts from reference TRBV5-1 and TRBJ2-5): KAGVTQTPRYLIKTRGQQVTLSCSPISGHRSVSWYQQTPGQGLQFLFEYFSETQRNKGNFPGRFSGRQFSNSRSEMNVSTLELGDSALYLCASSPHGETQYFGPGTRLLVL.

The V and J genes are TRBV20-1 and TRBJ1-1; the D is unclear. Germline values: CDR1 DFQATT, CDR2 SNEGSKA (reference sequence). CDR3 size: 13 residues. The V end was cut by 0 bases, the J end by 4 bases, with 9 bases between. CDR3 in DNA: TGCAGTGCTAGAGATCGGGGAGGCACTGAAGCTTTCTTT. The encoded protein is CSARDRGGTEAFF.

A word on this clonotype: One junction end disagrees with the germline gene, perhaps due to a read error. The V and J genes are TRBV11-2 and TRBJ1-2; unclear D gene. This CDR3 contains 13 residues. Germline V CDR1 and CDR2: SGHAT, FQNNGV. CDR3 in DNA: TGTGCCAGCAGCTTATACGATGGTTATGACTACACCTTC. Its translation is CASSLYDGYDYTF.

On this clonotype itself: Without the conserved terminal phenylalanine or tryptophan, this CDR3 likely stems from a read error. The CDR3 spells CASSRSGLAGGRGPKTETQYL. As DNA, the CDR3 is TGTGCCAGCAGCCGCTCGGGACTAGCGGGAGGGAGGGGCCCGAAGACAGAGACCCAGTACTTA. The J gene is TRBJ2-5, the V gene TRBV12-3 or TRBV12-4; 16 bases are a match to TRBD2. J gave up 4 bases and V 6 bases, and 20 bases lay outside the gene matches. The CDR3 has 21 amino acids.